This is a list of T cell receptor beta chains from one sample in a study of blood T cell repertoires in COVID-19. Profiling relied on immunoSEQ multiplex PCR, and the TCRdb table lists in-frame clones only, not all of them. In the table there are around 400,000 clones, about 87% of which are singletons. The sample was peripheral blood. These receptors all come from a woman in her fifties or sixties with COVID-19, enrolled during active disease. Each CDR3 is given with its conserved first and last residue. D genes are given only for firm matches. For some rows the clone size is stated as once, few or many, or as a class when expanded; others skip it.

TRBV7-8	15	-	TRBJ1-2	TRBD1	TGTGCCAGCAGCTCCGGACAGGGGCCTAACTATGGCTACACCTTC	CASSSGQGPNYGYTF
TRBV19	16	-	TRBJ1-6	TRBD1	TGTGCCAGTAGTGCAAGGGACAGGGGCTATAATTCACCCCTCCACTTT	CASSARDRGYNSPLHF
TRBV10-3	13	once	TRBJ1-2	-	TGTGCCATCAGTGACGCGCTGAACTATGGCTACACCTTC	CAISDALNYGYTF
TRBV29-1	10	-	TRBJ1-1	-	TGCAGCGTTGAACACAGGGAAGCTTTCTTT	CSVEHREAFF
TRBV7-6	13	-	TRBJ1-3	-	TGTGCCAGCAGCTTAACAGCTGGAAACACCATATATTTT	CASSLTAGNTIYF
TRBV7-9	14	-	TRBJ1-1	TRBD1	TGTGCCAGCAGCCGACAGGGGGGAAACACTGAAGCTTTCTTT	CASSRQGGNTEAFF
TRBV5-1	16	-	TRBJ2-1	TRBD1	TGCGCCAGCAGCTTGTCAACAGGGGACCTATACAATGAGCAGTTCTTC	CASSLSTGDLYNEQFF
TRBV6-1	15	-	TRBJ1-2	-	TGTGCCAGCAGTGAACCTACAGGCTCTAACTATGGCTACACCTTC	CASSEPTGSNYGYTF
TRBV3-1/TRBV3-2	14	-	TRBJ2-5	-	TGTGCCAGCAGCCCTCACGGGGGGCGAAAGACCCAGTACTTC	CASSPHGGRKTQYF
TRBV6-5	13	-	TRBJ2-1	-	TGTGCCAGCAGCGTCCAACAGATAGGTGAGCAGTTCTTC	CASSVQQIGEQFF
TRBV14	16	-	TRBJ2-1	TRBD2	TGTGCCAGCAGCCAAGATCCCCGGGGGGGTTACAATGAGCAGTTCTTC	CASSQDPRGGYNEQFF
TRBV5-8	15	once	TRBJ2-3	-	TGTGCCAGCAGCTTGCTAGTCCTCGGGGCAGATACGCAGTATTTT	CASSLLVLGADTQYF
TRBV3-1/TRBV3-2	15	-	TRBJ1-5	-	TGTGCCAGCAGTCTGGGGCCTTATAGCAATCAGCCCCAGCATTTT	CASSLGPYSNQPQHF
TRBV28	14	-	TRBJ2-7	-	TGTGCCAGCAGTCTCGTTCAGGGTGTCCGCGAGCAGTACTTC	CASSLVQGVREQYF